One sample yielded the 20 T cell receptor beta chains listed below, sequenced in a study of tumor-infiltrating lymphocytes in primary liver carcinoma. The researchers produced TCR beta cDNA from 450 to 600 ng total RNA with a constant-region primer. For TCR beta, libraries were produced by three nested multiplex PCR rounds using slightly modified ARM-PCR. The first two PCR rounds, roughly 9 cycles each, used TRBV1-TRBV30 forward primers and a C-beta reverse primer. TCRdb processed the multiplex PCR reads anew with MiXCR; each CDR3 protein has one entry. The table lists 90,000 to 140,000 distinct CDR3 sequences, roughly 80% of them singletons. The study co-extracted DNA and RNA from about 21-30 mg of unsorted bulk tissue. Sequenced input: liver tumor tissue from sampling region 3. Subset indicated: tumor region T3, left-lateral pole. The source of these receptors is a man aged 35 to 55 with primary liver carcinoma and hepatitis B virus infection.

About this clonotype: Mismatch with germline at one junction end may stem from a read error. The chain recombines TRBV5-1 with TRBJ2-2, with D possibly matching TRBD2 (6 bases). CDR1 is SGHRS, CDR2 YFSETQ, per germline. This CDR3 has 16 amino acids. CDR3 protein: CANSLGGGVGTGELFF. The CDR3 DNA follows: TGCGCCAACAGCTTGGGGGGAGGAGTCGGCACGGGGGAGCTGTTTTTT.

About this clonotype: One junction end does not reproduce the germline sequence, and a read error may be involved. In DNA, the CDR3 is TGTGCCAGTAGTGAGTCTCAAGATACGCAGTATTTT. The encoded protein is CASSESQDTQYF. The chain has TRBV2 and TRBJ2-3; D gene ambiguous. CDR3 length: 12 amino acids. The germline gives CDR1 SNHLY, CDR2 FYNNEI.

For this clonotype: The junction differs from germline at one of its ends, possibly a read error. The chain uses TRBV6-1 and TRBJ2-1; D unresolved. In germline, CDR1 is MNHNS, CDR2 SASEGT. The length of the CDR3 is 16 residues. The CDR3 DNA reads TGTGTCAGCACCCATAGGCCCGGGCTTACCTACAATGAGGAGTTCTTC. This sequence encodes CVSTHRPGLTYNEEFF.

Concerning this clonotype itself: The junction shows a germline mismatch at one end, possibly a read error. The chain couples TRBV11-2 to TRBJ2-3, with D tentatively TRBD2 (6 bases). The CDR3 runs to 14 residues. The V gene's germline CDR1 is SGHAT and CDR2 FQNNGV. DNA for the CDR3: TGTGCCATCAGCTTATGGACTACGGAGGATACTCAGTATTTC. Translation: CAISLWTTEDTQYF.

A word on this clonotype: Its ends do not fully match the called genes, so a read error is possible. This sequence joins TRBV10-2 and TRBJ2-7, with D possibly being TRBD2 (6 bases). This CDR3 region has 14 residues. CDR1 WSHSY and CDR2 SAAADI come from the germline V gene. The CDR3 is CASSESHWGGERYF. The CDR3 DNA sequence: TGCGCCAGCAGTGAGTCCCACTGGGGAGGCGAGCGGTACTTC.

This rearrangement joins TRBV20-1 to TRBJ1-1; perhaps TRBD1 as D (5 bases). Germline values: CDR1 DFQATT, CDR2 SNEGSKA (reference sequence). The CDR3 runs to 15 residues. The V gene lost 1 base and the J gene lost 1 base, with 13 bases spanning the gap. In DNA, the CDR3 is TGCAGTGCTAGAGCGGGACGGAGAGAGAACACTGAAGCTTTCTTT. This translates into CSARAGRRENTEAFF.

Remarks on this clonotype: The conserved phenylalanine or tryptophan is not found at the CDR3 terminus, so this likely reflects a read error. The chain combines TRBV14 with TRBJ1-1; D is possibly TRBD1 (5 bases). Germline CDR1 SGHDN, CDR2 FVKESK. The CDR3 totals 14 residues. CDR3 nucleotides: TGCGCCAGCAGCCAAGATCAGGGCCCTTACCCAGCTTTCTCT. As protein: CASSQDQGPYPAFS.

Of note for this clonotype: The junction differs from germline at one of its ends, possibly a read error. This rearrangement joins TRBV6-1 to TRBJ2-3; 10 bases fit TRBD2. Germline-derived CDR1 and CDR2 are MNHNS and SASEGT. The CDR3 runs to 15 residues. The CDR3 loop reads CTSSSGRTSTDTQYF. CDR3 bases: TGTACCAGCAGTAGCGGGAGGACTAGCACAGATACGCAGTATTTT.

Turning to this clonotype: A read error may produce the germline difference seen at one junction end. V and J are TRBV5-1 and TRBJ2-1; perhaps TRBD2 as D (6 bases). This CDR3 comprises 15 residues. CDR1 is SGHRS and CDR2 is YFSETQ in the germline V gene. The CDR3 spells CANSPQGSGVDKQFF. In DNA, the CDR3 is TGCGCCAACAGCCCCCAGGGTTCGGGGGTCGATAAGCAGTTCTTC.

Concerning this clonotype itself: The junction departs from germline at one end; a sequencing error may be responsible. The V call is TRBV29-1, the J call TRBJ2-7; D is possibly TRBD2 (5 bases). The CDR3 spans 13 residues. CDR1 is SQVTM and CDR2 is ANQGSEA in the germline V gene. The CDR3 region is CSVALRGLHEQYF. CDR3 nucleotides: TGTAGCGTTGCCCTGAGAGGGCTCCACGAGCAATACTTC.

This clonotype was recorded many times. This chain joins TRBV28 and TRBJ1-2; TRBD1 matches 7 bases. J lost 4 bases, V lost 7 bases, and 9 bases had no gene match. Germline CDR1 MDHEN, CDR2 SYDVKM. CDR3 length: 14 amino acids. The CDR3 DNA sequence: TGTGCCAGCACCTCGGGACAGCTCATCTATGGCTACACCTTC. It specifies CASTSGQLIYGYTF.

The genes are TRBV28 and TRBJ2-5, with TRBD2 as a possible D gene (6 bases). The germline CDR1 and CDR2 sequences are MDHEN and SYDVKM. CDR3 length equals 15 residues. With 7 bases removed from V and 5 bases from J, the gap between germline ends came to 20 bases. The CDR3 DNA sequence: TGTGCCAGCAACTCTCCCGGGAGCCGAAGGGAGACCCAGTACTTC. It translates to CASNSPGSRRETQYF.

Comment on this clonotype: Mismatch with germline at one junction end may stem from a read error. The chain is built from TRBV4-1 and TRBJ1-2, with D perhaps TRBD1 (5 bases). Germline-derived CDR1 and CDR2 are MGHRA and YSYEKL. This CDR3 contains 14 residues. The CDR3 sequence is CASGQGPGSYGYTF. In DNA, the CDR3 is TGCGCCAGCGGCCAAGGTCCAGGGAGCTATGGCTACACCTTC.

With regard to this clonotype: A read error may account for a junction end that differs from germline. The chain uses TRBV5-4 and TRBJ1-4; D ambiguous. The CDR3 is 12 amino acids. CDR1 and CDR2 (germline): SGHNT, YYREEE (reference sequence). The CDR3 here is CANSPRWEKLFF. For the CDR3, the DNA is TGTGCCAACAGCCCGAGGTGGGAAAAACTATTTTTT.

The V call is TRBV11-3, the J call TRBJ2-1; D is perhaps TRBD1 or TRBD2 (6 bases each). Germline V gene data show CDR1 as SGHNT and CDR2 as YENEEA. The CDR3 runs 16 residues. CDR3: CASGLGGSPRYNEQFF. For the CDR3, the DNA is TGTGCAAGCGGTTTAGGGGGGTCCCCTAGGTACAATGAGCAGTTCTTC.

Turning to this clonotype: Germline and junction disagree at one end, which may indicate a read error. V is TRBV29-1 and J is TRBJ2-2; 9 bases line up with TRBD1. CDR3 length: 15 residues. Germline V gene lookup returns CDR1 SQVTM and CDR2 ANQGSEA. CDR3 in amino acids: CNVARDRVGSGELFF. DNA of the CDR3: TGTAACGTCGCCCGGGACAGGGTCGGTTCCGGGGAGCTGTTTTTT.

The rearrangement uses TRBV6-1 and TRBJ1-6; possible D gene TRBD1, 5 bases. In germline, CDR1 is MNHNS, CDR2 SASEGT. Between the trimmed V and J ends, which lost 11 bases and 8 bases, there was a span of 22 bases. The CDR3 has 15 amino acids. CDR3 sequence reads: CAGITKQGAYSPLHF. The CDR3 DNA sequence: TGTGCCGGCATCACGAAACAAGGGGCTTATTCACCCCTCCACTTT.

As to this clonotype: A read error may produce the germline difference seen at one junction end. CDR3 coding DNA: TGTGTCAGCAGCTTACGATGGACAGGGAAAAACGAGCAATGCTTC. Its protein is CVSSLRWTGKNEQCF. The chain carries TRBV11-2 and TRBJ2-7; 8 nucleotides agree with TRBD1. In germline, CDR1 is SGHAT, CDR2 FQNNGV. The CDR3 is 15 amino acids.

This clonotype showed up just a few times. Relative to the germline gene, one junction end is altered; a read error may explain this. The CDR3 bases are TGTACTAGTGGAACAGGCTTGTCCTACAATGAGCAGTTCTTC. Its translation is CTSGTGLSYNEQFF. This chain links TRBV12-5 with TRBJ2-1; D is tentatively TRBD1 or TRBD2 (5 bases each). Germline CDR1 is LGHNT and CDR2 is FRNRAP. CDR3 length: 14 residues. The complete variable domain, with remaining parts taken from reference TRBV12-5 and TRBJ2-1, reads DARVTQTPRHKVTEMGQEVTMRCQPILGHNTVFWYRQTMMQGLELLAYFRNRAPLDDSGMPKDRFSAEMPDATLATLKIQPSEPRDSAVYFCTSGTGLSYNEQFFGPGTRLTVL.

Notes on this clonotype: Here the CDR3 omits its conserved ending phenylalanine or tryptophan, so a read error is the likely source. No DNA is shown, since the ends of the CDR3 on it are uncertain; the CDR3 is the one TCRdb lists. The J gene is TRBJ2-7, the V gene TRBV21-1; the table's D call, TRBD1, has no DNA check behind it. TRBV21-1 counts as a pseudogene. The CDR3 has 14 residues if both end residues are counted. The CDR3 here is CASSKGGRGDEHYY.